This T cell receptor beta chain was obtained from a study of blood T cells in healthy people across ages. Notes on the study in general: Long-lived donors had more naive CD4+ cells and higher diversity than aged donors. TCR beta diversity per million T cells fell roughly linearly with age.

As to this clonotype: What it recognizes is unknown. The junction does not match germline at one end; this may be a read error.

Investigators took around 11 milliliters of peripheral blood from every donor. The CDR3 has 13 amino acids. Germline V lookup: CDR1 SGHTA, CDR2 FQGNSA. PCR was performed a second time for roughly 7 to 11 cycles using a sample-barcoded 5' primer and a J-beta primer mix. TCRdb processed the 5' RACE reads anew with MiXCR; each CDR3 protein has one entry. The data show about 640,000 distinct CDR3 sequences, around three fifths seen once. Input material: blood. The gene calls are TRBV7-2 and TRBJ2-3, with D maybe TRBD1 (8 bases). The receptor's source is a man between 60 and 75 years old in good health. Here the CDR3 DNA reads TGTGCCAGCCATCCGCGGGGGACAGGTACGCAGTATTTT. Translation: CASHPRGTGTQYF.